The 19 T cell receptor beta chains presented below share a single source sample, sequenced in a study of identical twins. Each CDR3 protein gets one entry after TCRdb re-called the 5' RACE reads with MiXCR. The table has some 240,000 distinct CDR3 sequences, around 8.3% seen once. The same sample was also used in a study of yellow fever vaccine responses in identical twins.

Sequenced: CD8+ T cells sorted from blood. The source is a woman between 18 and 29 years old in good health.

Many counts were recorded for this clonotype. The V and J genes are TRBV25-1 and TRBJ2-2; D is ambiguous. CDR1 MGHDK and CDR2 SYGVNS come from the germline V gene. The CDR3 sequence is 11 residues long. V was shortened by 1 base and J by 6 bases, with 0 bases between the two germline ends. For the CDR3, the DNA is TGTGCCAGCAGTGAATCCGGGGAGCTGTTTTTT. Amino acid sequence: CASSESGELFF.

This clonotype showed up just a few times. The CDR3 loop reads CASPPSLVSNEQFF. CDR3 bases: TGTGCCAGCCCCCCAAGTTTGGTTTCCAATGAGCAGTTCTTC. This chain joins TRBV28 and TRBJ2-1; D is uncertain. Deletions cut 8 bases from V and 6 bases from J, with 17 bases between. Germline V gives CDR1 MDHEN, CDR2 SYDVKM. The length of the CDR3 is 14 residues.

The V call is TRBV27, the J call TRBJ2-4; 11 nucleotides line up with TRBD2. The trim removed 6 bases at V and 6 bases at J, leaving 4 bases unmatched. Germline-derived CDR1 and CDR2 are MNHEY and SMNVEV (reference sequence). This CDR3 comprises 14 residues. Here the CDR3 reads CASSLGTSGNIQYF. As DNA, the CDR3 is TGTGCCAGCAGCCTTGGGACTAGCGGAAACATTCAGTACTTC.

The chain links TRBV24-1 to TRBJ2-7; the match to TRBD2 covers 10 bases. Trimming removed 0 bases from V and 1 base from J; junction bases left unmatched: 2. Germline CDR1 KGHDR, CDR2 SFDVKD. The CDR3 runs to 16 residues. This CDR3 reads CATSDLLAGESYEQYF. In DNA, the CDR3 is TGTGCCACCAGTGATTTGCTAGCGGGAGAGTCCTACGAGCAGTACTTC.

For the CDR3, the DNA is TGTGCCAGCAGCCCCACCACGGCTAGCGGAGCCTACGAGCAGTACTTC. It encodes CASSPTTASGAYEQYF. V gene TRBV7-8 combines with J gene TRBJ2-7; 7 bases align to TRBD2. The V gene's germline CDR1 is SGHVS and CDR2 FQNEAQ. J was trimmed by 2 bases and V by 5 bases; bases with no gene match: 12. CDR3 length equals 16 residues.

The chain combines TRBV14 with TRBJ2-1; TRBD2 matches at 13 bases. CDR1 SGHDN and CDR2 FVKESK come from the germline V gene. The CDR3 is 16 amino acids. V was pared by 4 bases and J by 3 bases, with 3 bases of the junction left unmatched. The CDR3 sequence: CASSLRTSGSYNEQFF. CDR3 in DNA: TGTGCCAGCAGCCTTAGGACTAGCGGGAGCTACAATGAGCAGTTCTTC.

This chain uses TRBV28 with TRBJ2-3; 15 bases are shared with TRBD2. V dropped 5 bases and J dropped 5; count of bases not matched to a gene: 8. This CDR3 comprises 17 residues. Per the germline V gene, CDR1 is MDHEN and CDR2 is SYDVKM. The CDR3 spells CASSPPGLAGGLDTQYF. The CDR3, as DNA: TGTGCCAGCAGTCCGCCCGGACTAGCGGGAGGGTTAGATACGCAGTATTTT.

This clonotype was seen only a few times. This sequence joins TRBV6-2 or TRBV6-3 and TRBJ2-3; 7 bases are a match to TRBD2. The CDR3 spans 21 residues. The V gene's germline CDR1 is MNHEY and CDR2 SVGEGT. After removal of 0 bases from V and 0 bases from J, the junction contained 18 bases not matched to a gene. The CDR3 sequence: CASSYSLRNLGERDSTDTQYF. The DNA of the CDR3 is TGTGCCAGCAGTTACTCACTACGCAACCTCGGGGAGCGGGATAGCACAGATACGCAGTATTTT.

The CDR3 DNA is TGTGCCAGCAGCTTAGTCTCTGTAGGGGTAGAAGAGCAGTTCTTC. Its translation is CASSLVSVGVEEQFF. V gene TRBV7-9 combines with J gene TRBJ2-1; D perhaps matches TRBD1 (5 bases). CDR1 is SEHNR, CDR2 FQNEAQ, per germline (reference sequence). Trimming left V 1 base short and J 10 bases short, with 17 bases between. This CDR3 has 15 amino acids.

Only a few counts were recorded for this clonotype. This chain connects TRBV13 to TRBJ1-2; D ambiguous. The CDR3 is 11 amino acids. V gave up 7 bases and J gave up 6 bases, with 9 bases separating them. Germline loops: CDR1 PRHDT, CDR2 FYEKMQ (reference sequence). CDR3 region: CASTGPDGYTF. The CDR3 DNA follows: TGTGCCAGCACGGGTCCTGATGGCTACACCTTC.

CDR3 nucleotides: TGTGCCAGCAGTCCCTGGCTAGCGGGAGATTCCCACGAGCAGTACTTC. It is translated as CASSPWLAGDSHEQYF. The chain uses TRBV27 and TRBJ2-7; 10 bases map to TRBD2. Trimming removed 5 bases from V and 5 bases from J; junction bases left unmatched: 12. CDR3 length: 16 residues. The germline V gene has CDR1 MNHEY and CDR2 SMNVEV (reference sequence).

The J gene is TRBJ2-5, the V gene TRBV9; 7 nucleotides line up with TRBD2. Trimming took 2 bases from V and 1 from J; bases not matched to a gene: 5. This CDR3 has 15 residues. Germline-derived CDR1 and CDR2 are SGDLS and YYNGEE. CDR3 sequence reads: CASSVSPSGQETQYF. CDR3 coding DNA: TGTGCCAGCAGCGTCTCCCCTAGCGGCCAAGAGACCCAGTACTTC.

This chain joins TRBV6-1 and TRBJ2-7; D unclear. Germline V gene sequence: CDR1 MNHNS, CDR2 SASEGT. The germline V and J ends were trimmed by 4 bases and 4 bases, with 14 bases remaining between them. The CDR3 is made up of 14 amino acids. The CDR3 here is CASSAGSYYYEQYF. The CDR3 region has the DNA TGTGCCAGCAGTGCGGGTTCCTATTATTACGAGCAGTACTTC.

The V gene is TRBV27, the J gene TRBJ2-7, with 8 bases identical to TRBD1. The V and J ends lost 3 bases and 3 bases, in that order; junction bases with no gene match: 7. The CDR3 runs to 15 residues. Germline loops: CDR1 MNHEY, CDR2 SMNVEV (reference sequence). Here the CDR3 DNA reads TGTGCCAGCAGTTTTTCTGGACAGGGAGACTACGAGCAGTACTTC. This encodes CASSFSGQGDYEQYF.

The chain joins TRBV6-2 or TRBV6-3 to TRBJ1-1, with 7 bases that match TRBD1. The CDR3 has 15 residues. CDR1 MNHEY and CDR2 SVGEGT come from the germline V gene. The ends lost 5 bases at V and 1 base at J; junction bases unmatched: 7. Written as DNA, the CDR3 is TGTGCCAGCAGTCCCAACAGGGGAGGGAACACTGAAGCTTTCTTT. Protein sequence: CASSPNRGGNTEAFF.

This clonotype was seen a few times. The gene calls are TRBV19 and TRBJ2-7; TRBD1 might be the D (6 bases). V shed 6 bases and J shed 2 bases, with 14 bases lying between them. The germline CDR1 and CDR2 sequences are LNHDA and SQIVND (reference sequence). The CDR3 contains 14 residues. CDR3 sequence: CASSFEGDTYEQYF. CDR3 nucleotide sequence: TGTGCCAGTAGCTTTGAGGGGGATACCTACGAGCAGTACTTC.

The chain links TRBV5-1 to TRBJ1-1; D is possibly TRBD1 (5 bases). V was clipped by 4 bases and J by 3 bases, with 7 bases between them. Germline CDR1 is SGHRS and CDR2 is YFSETQ. There are 12 residues in the CDR3. In DNA form, the CDR3 reads TGCGCCAGCAGCACGGGGGACACTGAAGCTTTCTTT. Amino acids: CASSTGDTEAFF.

In this sample, this clonotype turned up many times. The CDR3 loop reads CASSPWGYEKLFF. The CDR3 region has the DNA TGTGCCAGCAGCCCGTGGGGATACGAAAAACTGTTTTTT. The V and J genes are TRBV27 and TRBJ1-4, with unresolved D. V shed 6 bases and J shed 8 bases, with 13 bases lying between them. The CDR3 runs 13 residues. Germline-derived CDR1 and CDR2 are MNHEY and SMNVEV (reference sequence). Filled out from reference TRBV27 and TRBJ1-4, the complete variable domain reads EAQVTQNPRYLITVTGKKLTVTCSQNMNHEYMSWYRQDPGLGLRQIYYSMNVEVTDKGDVPEGYKVSRKEKRNFPLILESPSPNQTSLYFCASSPWGYEKLFFGSGTQLSVL.

The chain employs TRBV20-1 and TRBJ2-3; the D gene could be TRBD1 or TRBD2 (5 bases each). The V and J ends lost 1 base and 6 bases respectively, with 17 bases between them. The CDR3 consists of 15 residues. Germline values: CDR1 DFQATT, CDR2 SNEGSKA (reference sequence). The DNA for the CDR3 is TGCAGTGCTAGAGCGGGACCCGCATCCGTTGATACGCAGTATTTT. Protein product: CSARAGPASVDTQYF.